Listed here are 23 T cell receptor beta chains from one sample, sequenced in a study of cytomegalovirus exposure and HLA in healthy donors. The PCR contained 60 Vbeta and 13 Jbeta primers. TCRdb's table, derived via immunoSEQ multiplex PCR, lists solely in-frame clones and lacks some. The sample holds some 180,000 clones; around 82% are singletons and the top ten take about 1.7%. The material sequenced was PBMCs. These receptors were collected from a man aged 35 to 55 in good health and CMV-seropositive.

The CDR3: CASSPDRGGDQPQHF. In DNA, the CDR3 is TGCGCCAGCAGCCCGGACAGGGGAGGGGATCAGCCCCAGCATTTT. The chain couples TRBV5-1 to TRBJ1-5; 9 nucleotides align to TRBD1. Per germline, CDR1 SGHRS and CDR2 YFSETQ. CDR3 length: 15 amino acids. Trimming cost V 4 bases and J 5 bases; bases outside gene matches: 7. The full variable domain, completed using reference TRBV5-1 and TRBJ1-5, is KAGVTQTPRYLIKTRGQQVTLSCSPISGHRSVSWYQQTPGQGLQFLFEYFSETQRNKGNFPGRFSGRQFSNSRSEMNVSTLELGDSALYLCASSPDRGGDQPQHFGDGTRLSIL.

V and J are TRBV6-6 and TRBJ1-1, with a possible D match to TRBD1 (5 bases). The CDR3 has 14 amino acids. Germline values: CDR1 MNHNY, CDR2 SVGAGI (reference sequence). V dropped 2 bases and J dropped 3 bases, with 10 bases sitting between them. DNA for the CDR3: TGTGCCAGCAGTTACAGGGGAGGATACACTGAAGCTTTCTTT. Translated: CASSYRGGYTEAFF.

The rearrangement links TRBV2 to TRBJ2-5, with TRBD1 matching 9 bases. This CDR3 is 14 amino acids long. V shed 6 bases, J shed 2 bases, and the junction held 4 bases outside the gene matches. From germline, CDR1 is SNHLY and CDR2 FYNNEI. The CDR3 nucleotides are TGTGCCAGCAGACTGGGGACAGGGCAAGAGACCCAGTACTTC. Encoded protein: CASRLGTGQETQYF. Drawing the rest from reference TRBV2 and TRBJ2-5, the complete variable domain is EPEVTQTPSHQVTQMGQEVILRCVPISNHLYFYWYRQILGQKVEFLVSFYNNEISEKSEIFDDQFSVERPDGSNFTLKIRSTKLEDSAMYFCASRLGTGQETQYFGPGTRLLVL.

This chain links TRBV9 with TRBJ2-7; 7 bases agree with TRBD1. The CDR3 totals 13 residues. Trimming at V came to 7 bases and at J to 5 bases, leaving 9 bases not matched to a gene. Germline assignment: CDR1 SGDLS and CDR2 YYNGEE. The CDR3 sequence: CASGPTGFNEQYF. CDR3 coding DNA: TGTGCCAGCGGACCGACAGGGTTCAACGAGCAGTACTTC.

The V gene is TRBV5-6, the J gene TRBJ2-2, with 11 bases aligning to TRBD2. The CDR3 contains 16 residues. Germline V gives CDR1 SGHDT, CDR2 YYEEEE. J lost 5 bases, V lost 2 bases, and 5 bases had no gene match. The CDR3 loop reads CASSFITSGGTGELFF. CDR3 coding DNA: TGTGCCAGCAGCTTTATCACTAGCGGGGGAACCGGGGAGCTGTTTTTT.

Only a few counts were recorded for this clone. The gene calls are TRBV7-8 and TRBJ1-5; D is unclear. This CDR3 region has 14 residues. The germline gives CDR1 SGHVS, CDR2 FQNEAQ. Trimming left V 1 base short and J 7 bases short, with 11 bases between. DNA for the CDR3: TGTGCCAGCAGCTTAGATATGGGAGGACAGCCCCAGCATTTT. It translates to CASSLDMGGQPQHF.

The chain employs TRBV14 and TRBJ2-6, with D possibly matching TRBD2 (6 bases). This CDR3 region has 18 residues. Germline CDR1 is SGHDN and CDR2 is FVKESK. Trimming left V 0 bases short and J 2 bases short, with 14 bases between. In DNA, the CDR3 is TGTGCCAGCAGCCAAGAAGGGACCGGGGGTACTGGGGCCAACGTCCTGACTTTC. Its translation is CASSQEGTGGTGANVLTF.

J is TRBJ2-5 and V is TRBV7-8, with 7 nucleotides matching TRBD1. The germline V gene encodes CDR1 SGHVS and CDR2 FQNEAQ. V dropped 8 bases and J dropped 0; count of bases not matched to a gene: 15. CDR3 length: 17 residues. CDR3 amino acids: CASGLFGTVAYQETQYF. DNA for the CDR3: TGTGCCAGCGGGCTTTTCGGGACAGTCGCGTACCAAGAGACCCAGTACTTC.

This chain joins TRBV14 and TRBJ2-7, with TRBD1 matching over 8 bases. Germline V gene data show CDR1 as SGHDN and CDR2 as FVKESK. The trim removed 4 bases at V and 0 bases at J, leaving 2 bases unmatched. The CDR3 runs 14 residues. The DNA of the CDR3 is TGTGCCAGCAGCCTGACAGGGGTCTCCTACGAGCAGTACTTC. Its translation: CASSLTGVSYEQYF.

The gene calls are TRBV5-1 and TRBJ2-7, with 14 bases that match TRBD2. The CDR3 loop spans 17 amino acids. The V gene end was trimmed by 3 bases and the J gene end by 1 base; junction bases not matched to a gene: 6. Germline CDR1 reads SGHRS; CDR2 reads YFSETQ. The DNA for the CDR3 is TGCGCCAGCAGCTGGGGACTAGCGGGAGTTGGATCCTACGAGCAGTACTTC. This codes for CASSWGLAGVGSYEQYF.

This clone came up a few times. This chain links TRBV5-4 with TRBJ1-1, with TRBD1 matching 8 bases. The germline gives CDR1 SGHNT, CDR2 YYREEE (reference sequence). V trimming: 3 bases; J trimming: 0 bases; junction bases outside the gene matches: 4. The CDR3 is 15 amino acids. CDR3 coding DNA: TGTGCCAGCAGCTCCGGGACAGGCTTGAACACTGAAGCTTTCTTT. Translation gives CASSSGTGLNTEAFF.

This clone is a singleton in its sample. The CDR3 DNA is TGCAGCGTTGAAGACGGGACTAGCGAGAGCTACGAGCAGTACTTC. The encoded protein is CSVEDGTSESYEQYF. The V and J genes are TRBV29-1 and TRBJ2-7, with TRBD2 matching 10 bases. The CDR3 is made up of 15 amino acids. V gave up 0 bases and J gave up 3 bases; unmatched junction bases: 5. Looked up from germline, CDR1 is SQVTM and CDR2 is ANQGSEA.

This clone was observed once. The CDR3 DNA reads TGTGCCAGCAGTCTAGCTAACCCGGGACAGGGGAACTATGGCTACACCTTC. This gives the protein CASSLANPGQGNYGYTF. The chain uses TRBV14 and TRBJ1-2, with 10 nucleotides matching TRBD1. The CDR3 is made up of 17 amino acids. CDR1 and CDR2 from the germline V gene are SGHDN and FVKESK. Trimming removed 6 bases from V and 2 bases from J; junction bases left unmatched: 12.

This clone showed up just once. V is TRBV6-5 and J is TRBJ2-7; TRBD2 might be the D (5 bases). From germline, CDR1 is MNHEY and CDR2 SVGAGI. Deletions cut 2 bases from V and 2 bases from J, with 16 bases between. The CDR3 is 16 amino acids. The CDR3 spells CASSYAEAILPYEQYF. Written as DNA, the CDR3 is TGTGCCAGCAGTTACGCGGAGGCCATACTGCCCTACGAGCAGTACTTC.

The chain combines TRBV9 with TRBJ1-1, with D unclear. This CDR3 spans 14 amino acids. Trimming shortened V by 4 bases and J by 5 bases, and 15 bases separated the two germline ends. CDR1 is SGDLS and CDR2 is YYNGEE in the germline V gene. CDR3 in DNA: TGTGCCAGCAGCTGGGGAGGGCTGGATACTGAAGCTTTCTTT. It translates to CASSWGGLDTEAFF.

V and J are TRBV7-9 and TRBJ2-3; D possibly corresponds to TRBD1 (6 bases). Trimming shortened V by 5 bases and J by 5 bases, and 20 bases separated the two germline ends. The CDR3 is 16 residues long. Germline loops: CDR1 SEHNR, CDR2 FQNEAQ (reference sequence). The CDR3 bases are TGTGCCAGCAGCCCCTCGGACAGCCGCGTGGTAGATACGCAGTATTTT. This codes for CASSPSDSRVVDTQYF.

The J gene is TRBJ1-2, the V gene TRBV30, with D perhaps matching TRBD1 (5 bases). The V end was cut by 2 bases, the J end by 0 bases, with 13 bases between. This CDR3 comprises 15 residues. Germline values: CDR1 GTSNPN, CDR2 SVGIG (reference sequence). DNA for the CDR3: TGTGCCTGGAGTTTAGGGGTCCTAGCTAACTATGGCTACACCTTC. It specifies CAWSLGVLANYGYTF.

The chain couples TRBV4-2 to TRBJ1-4; TRBD1 matches 10 bases. This CDR3 spans 16 amino acids. The J segment lost 6 bases and the V segment lost 0 bases, leaving 4 bases of the junction unmatched. Germline CDR1 reads LGHNA; CDR2 reads YNFKEQ. CDR3 DNA sequence: TGTGCCAGCAGCCAAGAACCCGGGACAGGGGATGAAAAACTGTTTTTT. Protein product: CASSQEPGTGDEKLFF.

The rearrangement joins TRBV7-2 to TRBJ2-7; 8 positions match TRBD1. The CDR3 is 15 residues long. Germline-derived CDR1 and CDR2 are SGHTA and FQGNSA. V was pared by 3 bases and J by 0 bases, with 4 bases of the junction left unmatched. In DNA, the CDR3 is TGTGCCAGCAGCTTCAGGACAGGGACCTCCTACGAGCAGTACTTC. Its translation: CASSFRTGTSYEQYF.

The chain uses TRBV2 and TRBJ2-7; TRBD1 might be the D (6 bases). The CDR3 is made up of 17 amino acids. CDR1 SNHLY and CDR2 FYNNEI come from the germline V gene. Trimming cost V 5 bases and J 0 bases, with 20 bases left between them. The CDR3 sequence is CASSLDDRQESSYEQYF. The CDR3 DNA is TGTGCCAGCAGTTTGGATGATCGACAGGAGAGCTCCTACGAGCAGTACTTC.

The genes are TRBV6-5 and TRBJ1-3; no clear D gene. Trimming took off 6 bases at V and 0 bases at J, with 9 bases between the two ends. The CDR3 runs 14 residues. Germline V gene sequence: CDR1 MNHEY, CDR2 SVGAGI. The CDR3 DNA follows: TGTGCCAGCAGGCCCGACTACTCTGGAAACACCATATATTTT. This translates into CASRPDYSGNTIYF.

J is TRBJ2-5 and V is TRBV9; 7 bases line up with TRBD1. The trim removed 4 bases at V and 2 bases at J, leaving 5 bases unmatched. Germline V gene sequence: CDR1 SGDLS, CDR2 YYNGEE. This CDR3 region has 14 residues. The CDR3 region is CASSRGLLQETQYF. DNA of the CDR3: TGTGCCAGCAGCAGGGGGCTACTACAAGAGACCCAGTACTTC.

The J gene is TRBJ1-1, the V gene TRBV5-5, with TRBD1 matching 7 bases. V shed 4 bases, J shed 0 bases, and the junction held 3 bases outside the gene matches. This CDR3 is built from 14 residues. CDR1 is SGHKS and CDR2 is YYEKEE in the germline V gene (reference sequence). CDR3 in DNA: TGTGCCAGCAGCACCGGGACAGTGAACACTGAAGCTTTCTTT. Translation gives CASSTGTVNTEAFF.